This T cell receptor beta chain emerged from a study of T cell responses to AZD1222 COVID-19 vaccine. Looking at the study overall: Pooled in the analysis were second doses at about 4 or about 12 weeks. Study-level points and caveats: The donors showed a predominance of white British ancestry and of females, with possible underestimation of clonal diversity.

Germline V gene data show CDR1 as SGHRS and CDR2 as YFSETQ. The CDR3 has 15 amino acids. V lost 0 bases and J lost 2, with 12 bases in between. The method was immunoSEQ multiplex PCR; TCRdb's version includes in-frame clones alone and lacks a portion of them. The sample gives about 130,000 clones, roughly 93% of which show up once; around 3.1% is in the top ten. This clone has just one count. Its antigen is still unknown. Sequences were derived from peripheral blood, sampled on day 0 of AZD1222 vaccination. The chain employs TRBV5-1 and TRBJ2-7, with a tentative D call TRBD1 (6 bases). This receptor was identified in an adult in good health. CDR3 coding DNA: TGCGCCAGCAGCTTGGTGGACAGCCCAGCCTACGAGCAGTACTTC. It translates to CASSLVDSPAYEQYF. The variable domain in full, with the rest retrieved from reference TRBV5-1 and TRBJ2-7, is KAGVTQTPRYLIKTRGQQVTLSCSPISGHRSVSWYQQTPGQGLQFLFEYFSETQRNKGNFPGRFSGRQFSNSRSEMNVSTLELGDSALYLCASSLVDSPAYEQYFGPGTRLTVT.